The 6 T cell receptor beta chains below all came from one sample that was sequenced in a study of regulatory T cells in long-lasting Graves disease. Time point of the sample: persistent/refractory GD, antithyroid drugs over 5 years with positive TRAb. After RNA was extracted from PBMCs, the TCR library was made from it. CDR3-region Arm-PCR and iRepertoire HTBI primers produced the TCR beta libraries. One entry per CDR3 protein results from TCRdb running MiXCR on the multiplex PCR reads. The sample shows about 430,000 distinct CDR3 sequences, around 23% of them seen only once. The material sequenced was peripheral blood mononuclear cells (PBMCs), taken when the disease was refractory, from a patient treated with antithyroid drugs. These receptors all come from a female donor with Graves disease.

The CDR3 region is CASSKGQATSNSPLHF. The CDR3 DNA reads TGTGCCAGCAGCAAAGGACAGGCGACGAGTAATTCACCCCTCCACTTT. V usage is TRBV7-9 and J usage is TRBJ1-6, with 7 bases aligning to TRBD1. From germline, CDR1 is SEHNR and CDR2 FQNEAQ (reference sequence). The CDR3 totals 16 residues. Losses at the gene ends were 5 bases for V and 6 bases for J; bases not matched to a gene: 10.

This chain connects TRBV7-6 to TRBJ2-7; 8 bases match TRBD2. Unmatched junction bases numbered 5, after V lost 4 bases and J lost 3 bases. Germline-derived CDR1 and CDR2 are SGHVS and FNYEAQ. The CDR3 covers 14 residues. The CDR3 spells CASSSSGRNYEQYF. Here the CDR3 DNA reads TGTGCCAGCAGCTCTAGCGGGCGTAACTACGAGCAGTACTTC.

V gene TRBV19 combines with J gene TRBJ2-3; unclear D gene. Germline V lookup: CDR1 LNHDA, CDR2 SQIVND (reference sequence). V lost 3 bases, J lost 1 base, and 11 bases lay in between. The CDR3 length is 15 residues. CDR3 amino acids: CASSIGRAGTDTQYF. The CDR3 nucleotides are TGTGCCAGTAGTATCGGCCGAGCAGGCACAGATACGCAGTATTTT.

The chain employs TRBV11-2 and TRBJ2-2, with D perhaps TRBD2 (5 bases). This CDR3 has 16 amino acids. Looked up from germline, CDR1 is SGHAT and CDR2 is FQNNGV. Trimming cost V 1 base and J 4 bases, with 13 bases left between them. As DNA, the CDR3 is TGTGCCAGCAGCTTAGTTCTAGAGGGTGGCACCGGGGAGCTGTTTTTT. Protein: CASSLVLEGGTGELFF. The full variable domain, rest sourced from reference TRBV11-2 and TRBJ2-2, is EAGVAQSPRYKIIEKRQSVAFWCNPISGHATLYWYQQILGQGPKLLIQFQNNGVVDDSQLPKDRFSAERLKGVDSTLKIQPAKLEDSAVYLCASSLVLEGGTGELFFGEGSRLTVL.

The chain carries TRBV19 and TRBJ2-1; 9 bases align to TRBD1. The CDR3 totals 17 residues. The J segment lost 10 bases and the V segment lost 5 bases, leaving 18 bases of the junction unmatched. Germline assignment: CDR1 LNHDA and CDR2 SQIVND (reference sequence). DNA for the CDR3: TGTGCCAGTAGTTTCGGGACAGGGAACCTTGCCCCCTACGAGCAGTTCTTC. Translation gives CASSFGTGNLAPYEQFF.

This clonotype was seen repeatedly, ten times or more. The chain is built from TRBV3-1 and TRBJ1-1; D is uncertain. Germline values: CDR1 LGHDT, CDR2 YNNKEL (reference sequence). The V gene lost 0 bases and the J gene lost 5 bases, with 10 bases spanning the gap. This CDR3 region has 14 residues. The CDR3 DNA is TGTGCCAGCAGCCAAGAGGGAGGGATAACTGAAGCTTTCTTT. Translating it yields CASSQEGGITEAFF. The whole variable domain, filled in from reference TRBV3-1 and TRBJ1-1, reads DTAVSQTPKYLVTQMGNDKSIKCEQNLGHDTMYWYKQDSKKFLKIMFSYNNKELIINETVPNRFSPKSPDKAHLNLHINSLELGDSAVYFCASSQEGGITEAFFGQGTRLTVV.